The clone carrying this T cell receptor (beta chain) appeared a few times. No antigen is known for it. Primers included in the PCR were 60 Vbeta and 13 Jbeta primers. Clones were sequenced by immunoSEQ multiplex PCR, and TCRdb holds only the in-frame ones, with some missing. Of around 200,000 clones in the sample, 75% to 85% were seen once. From germline, CDR1 is MDHEN and CDR2 SYDVKM. The CDR3 extends over 14 amino acids. V lost 2 bases to trimming and J lost 5 bases; unmatched junction nucleotides: 3. These data originate in a study of cytomegalovirus exposure and HLA in healthy donors. Broader study findings: In a later analysis, common viral pathogens appeared linked to several of the most significant clusters. A later examination showed that TCR association rates differed by HLA locus, with DRB1 most and HLA-C fewest.

This chain uses TRBV28 with TRBJ1-5, with 7 nucleotides matching TRBD1. The receptor's source is a woman aged 40 to 49 in good health and CMV-seronegative. Sequences were obtained from PBMCs. Here the CDR3 DNA reads TGTGCCAGCAGTTTAGGGACAGAGCATCAGCCCCAGCATTTT. Protein: CASSLGTEHQPQHF.